This TCR beta chain was found in a study of Ad26.COV2.S vaccination and SARS-CoV-2 variants. Study as a whole: Once or twice, 56 days apart, Ad26.COV2.S was delivered intramuscularly. Study results and limitations: Placebo recipients showed lower spike-specific TCR breadth than vaccinees.

Regarding treatment: around 19 received Ad26.COV2.S at low or high dose, single or two shots; several received placebo; per-sample allocation not given. Following the first vaccine or placebo injection, samples were taken on day 63. Clones were read by immunoSEQ multiplex PCR, and TCRdb kept only the in-frame ones, dropping some. The data show around 340,000 clones, 75% to 90% seen once. CDR3 length: 14 amino acids. With 0 bases removed from V and 8 bases from J, the gap between germline ends came to 13 bases. From germline, CDR1 is MNHEY and CDR2 SVGAGI. For this clone: Its specificity is not known.

The sequenced sample was peripheral blood, obtained in a trial of Ad26.COV2.S vaccine versus placebo. This chain links TRBV6-5 with TRBJ1-2, with a weak D call TRBD1 (5 bases). The clonotype originates from a person aged 18-65 years who received the Ad26.COV2.S COVID-19 vaccine or a placebo. CDR3: CASSYSNGARGYTF. The CDR3 nucleotides read TGTGCCAGCAGTTACTCGAACGGGGCGCGCGGCTACACCTTC.